This T cell receptor (beta chain) stems from a study of T-cell reconstitution after alpha-beta-depleted transplantation in children. Unique molecular identifiers were built into the TCRbeta library. TCRdb processed the PCR reads anew with MiXCR; each CDR3 protein has one entry. The profile shows about 600,000 distinct CDR3 sequences, under 25% of them singletons. The sequence was obtained from a boy in the first two years of life who had a stem cell transplant for acute myeloid leukemia, so the T cells may come from the graft donor. Material: PBMCs, mostly from graft donor cells, obtained 360 days after TCRalphabeta/CD19-depleted stem cell transplant.

The CDR3 sequence: CSARDRTAPGDRPQHF. The CDR3 nucleotides read TGCAGTGCTAGAGATAGAACCGCTCCCGGGGATAGGCCCCAGCATTTT. This chain joins TRBV20-1 and TRBJ1-5; D is undetermined. This CDR3 is built from 16 residues. Trimming removed 0 bases from V and 9 bases from J, with 21 bases in between. Germline CDR1 and CDR2: DFQATT and SNEGSKA (reference sequence).